Presented here are 25 T cell receptor beta chains from one specimen sequenced in a study of beta chain features in type 1 diabetes. Reverse transcription of all isolated RNA meant that expressed TCRB transcripts were sequenced. Generated by immunoSEQ multiplex PCR, the TCRdb table keeps only in-frame clones and is missing some. This table holds around 310,000 clones, approximately 13% found once. Study-wide results and limits: Patients with Type 1 diabetes showed moderately but significantly shorter TCRB CDR3s in all four CD4+ subsets.

These receptors lack a known antigen. Material for sequencing was naive CD4+ T cells from blood. Receptor source: a woman aged 18-29 years with type 1 diabetes.

This chain uses TRBV7-2 with TRBJ1-2; D remains unclear. The CDR3 totals 15 residues. Trimming stripped 1 base from V and 2 bases from J, with 11 bases between. Per the germline V gene, CDR1 is SGHTA and CDR2 is FQGNSA. The CDR3 DNA sequence: TGTGCCAGCAGCTTAGGTAGCGCTACCAACTATGGCTACACCTTC. Amino acid sequence: CASSLGSATNYGYTF. The full variable domain, in which reference TRBV7-2 and TRBJ1-2 provide the parts outside the CDR3, is GAGVSQSPSNKVTEKGKDVELRCDPISGHTALYWYRQSLGQGLEFLIYFQGNSAPDKSGLPSDRFSAERTGGSVSTLTIQRTQQEDSAVYLCASSLGSATNYGYTFGSGTRLTVV.

Here the CDR3 reads CASSSGQGAHNEQFF. CDR3 DNA: TGTGCCAGCAGCTCCGGACAGGGGGCGCACAATGAGCAGTTCTTC. This sequence joins TRBV7-8 and TRBJ2-1, with 11 nucleotides matching TRBD1. Germline V lookup: CDR1 SGHVS, CDR2 FQNEAQ. Losses at the gene ends were 4 bases for V and 5 bases for J; bases not matched to a gene: 4. CDR3 length: 15 residues.

In its sample, this clone was seen a few times. The CDR3 region has the DNA TGTGCCAGTAGCCCTACCAGGGGTTCTGGGGCCAACGTCCTGACTTTC. Translation gives CASSPTRGSGANVLTF. The chain joins TRBV19 to TRBJ2-6; D may be TRBD1 (6 bases). The CDR3 is 16 amino acids. Looked up from germline, CDR1 is LNHDA and CDR2 is SQIVND (reference sequence). V dropped 6 bases and J dropped 1 base, with 13 bases sitting between them.

This chain uses TRBV28 with TRBJ2-1, with D maybe TRBD2 (5 bases). Trimming cost V 2 bases and J 6 bases, with 14 bases left between them. The CDR3 is made up of 15 amino acids. Per germline, CDR1 MDHEN and CDR2 SYDVKM. This chain's CDR3 is CASSLGSQVPNEQFF. The CDR3 coding sequence is TGTGCCAGCAGTTTAGGGAGTCAGGTTCCCAATGAGCAGTTCTTC.

The chain joins TRBV10-1 to TRBJ2-5, with unresolved D. V shed 0 bases and J shed 5 bases, with 19 bases lying between them. The CDR3 spans 17 residues. The germline V gene has CDR1 WNHNN and CDR2 SYGVQD (reference sequence). DNA of the CDR3: TGCGCCAGCAGTGAGTCAAAATCTTCCCAGGCTGGGGAGACCCAGTACTTC. Protein product: CASSESKSSQAGETQYF.

The sample holds a few counts of this clone. The chain couples TRBV19 to TRBJ2-5; 7 bases agree with TRBD1. The CDR3 runs to 13 residues. Germline CDR1 LNHDA, CDR2 SQIVND (reference sequence). Unmatched junction bases numbered 3, after V lost 6 bases and J lost 2 bases. The CDR3 DNA follows: TGTGCCAGTAGGGGACAGTCTCAAGAGACCCAGTACTTC. Encoded protein: CASRGQSQETQYF.

This clone was counted a few times. This sequence joins TRBV19 and TRBJ1-2; D possibly corresponds to TRBD1 (6 bases). Germline V gene data show CDR1 as LNHDA and CDR2 as SQIVND (reference sequence). There are 14 residues in the CDR3. Trimming cost V 6 bases and J 3 bases, with 14 bases left between them. The CDR3: CASSLRSGDYGYTF. In DNA form, the CDR3 reads TGTGCCAGTAGCCTTCGGTCAGGGGACTATGGCTACACCTTC.

The genes are TRBV28 and TRBJ1-1, with D maybe TRBD1 (5 bases). The CDR3 is 14 residues long. V dropped 4 bases and J dropped 4 bases, with 13 bases sitting between them. Looked up from germline, CDR1 is MDHEN and CDR2 is SYDVKM. DNA for the CDR3: TGTGCCAGCAGTTCCCCAGGGCAGTTCACTGAAGCTTTCTTT. This gives the protein CASSSPGQFTEAFF.

This rearrangement joins TRBV20-1 to TRBJ1-5; D not resolved. The V and J ends lost 6 bases and 7 bases respectively, with 10 bases between them. The CDR3 contains 11 residues. Germline assignment: CDR1 DFQATT and CDR2 SNEGSKA (reference sequence). CDR3 protein: CSAMTQQPQHF. CDR3 nucleotide sequence: TGCAGTGCCATGACACAGCAGCCCCAGCATTTT.

This clone has a handful of counts. J is TRBJ1-5 and V is TRBV27; D is undetermined. The germline V and J ends were trimmed by 6 bases and 1 base, with 10 bases remaining between them. This CDR3 spans 14 amino acids. Germline V gene data show CDR1 as MNHEY and CDR2 as SMNVEV (reference sequence). CDR3 amino acids: CASSLPGSNQPQHF. In DNA form, the CDR3 reads TGTGCCAGCAGCCTCCCGGGGAGCAATCAGCCCCAGCATTTT.

This clone was seen more than once but under ten times. The chain couples TRBV30 to TRBJ2-1, with 7 bases that match TRBD2. Looked up from germline, CDR1 is GTSNPN and CDR2 is SVGIG (reference sequence). V dropped 0 bases and J dropped 9; count of bases not matched to a gene: 5. CDR3 length equals 13 residues. For the CDR3, the DNA is TGTGCCTGGAGTGTATACCCGGGGGGTGAGCAGTTCTTC. Translating it yields CAWSVYPGGEQFF. Complete variable domain (other parts from reference TRBV30 and TRBJ2-1): SQTIHQWPATLVQPVGSPLSLECTVEGTSNPNLYWYRQAAGRGLQLLFYSVGIGQISSEVPQNLSASRPQDRQFILSSKKLLLSDSGFYLCAWSVYPGGEQFFGPGTRLTVL.

The chain employs TRBV18 and TRBJ1-4; 9 bases match TRBD1. The V segment lost 4 bases and the J segment 5 bases; nucleotides outside the gene matches: 8. Germline V CDR1 and CDR2: KGHSH, LQKENI. The CDR3 is 16 amino acids. The CDR3 region is CASSRFTGGENEKLFF. CDR3 DNA sequence: TGTGCCAGCTCACGCTTTACAGGGGGCGAAAATGAAAAACTGTTTTTT.

The chain couples TRBV29-1 to TRBJ2-7; 8 bases align to TRBD1. Germline V CDR1 and CDR2: SQVTM, ANQGSEA. The CDR3 is 12 residues long. V dropped 7 bases and J dropped 5; count of bases not matched to a gene: 7. The DNA of the CDR3 is TGCAGCGCCTTGGACAGGGAAGACGAGCAGTACTTC. This encodes CSALDREDEQYF.

The table lists this clone with a few counts. This chain joins TRBV4-1 and TRBJ2-5; 8 bases map to TRBD2. The ends lost 1 base at V and 2 bases at J; junction bases unmatched: 3. The CDR3 is made up of 15 amino acids. The germline gives CDR1 MGHRA, CDR2 YSYEKL. This CDR3 is CASSQAQRGQETQYF. The CDR3, as DNA: TGCGCCAGCAGCCAAGCCCAGCGGGGGCAAGAGACCCAGTACTTC.

This clone was counted a few times. The chain is built from TRBV28 and TRBJ1-1, with 7 nucleotides matching TRBD1. Germline values: CDR1 MDHEN, CDR2 SYDVKM. The CDR3 runs to 15 residues. V dropped 2 bases and J dropped 2; count of bases not matched to a gene: 5. The CDR3 here is CASSLPGTDNTEAFF. CDR3 sequence (DNA): TGTGCCAGCAGTTTACCGGGGACAGATAACACTGAAGCTTTCTTT.

This chain links TRBV27 with TRBJ2-1; 7 nucleotides align to TRBD2. Losses at the gene ends were 2 bases for V and 5 bases for J; bases not matched to a gene: 15. Germline lookup yields CDR1 MNHEY and CDR2 SMNVEV (reference sequence). The CDR3 contains 18 residues. The chain's CDR3 is CASSLGPGLGSGHNEQFF. Here the CDR3 DNA reads TGTGCCAGCAGTTTAGGTCCGGGCCTGGGTAGCGGGCACAATGAGCAGTTCTTC.

The sample holds one count of this clone. This chain joins TRBV30 and TRBJ2-7; D possibly corresponds to TRBD2 (6 bases). The CDR3 contains 14 residues. Trimming cost V 2 bases and J 5 bases, with 16 bases left between them. Germline V gives CDR1 GTSNPN, CDR2 SVGIG (reference sequence). Written as DNA, the CDR3 is TGTGCCTGGAGTCACGGTCAGGTAGCGGACGAGCAGTACTTC. It codes for CAWSHGQVADEQYF.

A few counts support this clone. The CDR3 sequence: CASSLGQGGGYTF. The CDR3 nucleotides read TGTGCCAGCAGCTTAGGACAGGGTGGTGGCTACACCTTC. The chain links TRBV7-8 to TRBJ1-2, with TRBD1 matching 7 bases. Germline V gene lookup returns CDR1 SGHVS and CDR2 FQNEAQ. V was clipped by 1 base and J by 7 bases; unmatched bases: 3. The CDR3 runs to 13 residues.

This clone showed up just a few times. This chain joins TRBV19 and TRBJ2-1; 8 bases are shared with TRBD2. The J segment lost 2 bases and the V segment lost 3 bases, leaving 6 bases of the junction unmatched. The CDR3 loop spans 16 amino acids. The germline gives CDR1 LNHDA, CDR2 SQIVND (reference sequence). The CDR3 reads CASSIQTSGTYNEQFF. The CDR3 nucleotides read TGTGCCAGTAGTATCCAAACTAGCGGTACCTACAATGAGCAGTTCTTC.

This clone was seen a few times. V usage is TRBV5-6 and J usage is TRBJ2-5; D possibly corresponds to TRBD2 (5 bases). The CDR3 spans 12 residues. Germline V gives CDR1 SGHDT, CDR2 YYEEEE. V shed 4 bases and J shed 2 bases, with 6 bases lying between them. CDR3 loop: CASSRGQETQYF. The CDR3 coding sequence is TGTGCCAGCAGCCGGGGTCAAGAGACCCAGTACTTC.

The rearrangement joins TRBV5-1 to TRBJ1-1; D remains unclear. Trimming stripped 4 bases from V and 1 base from J, with 11 bases between. The CDR3 is 14 amino acids. Germline V gives CDR1 SGHRS, CDR2 YFSETQ. This chain's CDR3 is CASSTGGKNTEAFF. In DNA form, the CDR3 reads TGCGCCAGCAGCACCGGAGGGAAGAACACTGAAGCTTTCTTT.

V gene TRBV4-2 combines with J gene TRBJ1-2; TRBD1 matches 9 bases. The CDR3 loop spans 16 amino acids. The ends lost 1 base at V and 0 bases at J; junction bases unmatched: 3. The germline gives CDR1 LGHNA, CDR2 YNFKEQ. CDR3 amino acids: CASSQGGQGTNYGYTF. The DNA for the CDR3 is TGTGCCAGCAGCCAAGGGGGACAGGGTACTAACTATGGCTACACCTTC.

This clone has more than one count but fewer than ten. The chain uses TRBV27 and TRBJ2-7; a weak D match, TRBD1 (7 bases). The germline V and J ends were trimmed by 8 bases and 0 bases, with 20 bases remaining between them. Germline loops: CDR1 MNHEY, CDR2 SMNVEV (reference sequence). The CDR3 has 16 residues. CDR3 sequence (DNA): TGTGCCAGCCGTAGGGGGTGGCAGGGGGGCTCCTACGAGCAGTACGTC. It translates to CASRRGWQGGSYEQYV.

This clone was seen only a few times. The V call is TRBV2, the J call TRBJ2-7; weak D call: TRBD2 (6 bases). The CDR3 runs 16 residues. Germline CDR1 reads SNHLY; CDR2 reads FYNNEI. The ends were cut back, 6 bases at V and 2 bases at J, with 20 bases in the middle. The CDR3 sequence: CASSLPHRSGPYEQYF. Here the CDR3 DNA reads TGTGCCAGCAGCCTCCCTCATCGTAGCGGACCCTACGAGCAGTACTTC.

CDR3 amino acids: CAWSTPGQGADEQFF. As DNA, the CDR3 is TGTGCCTGGAGTACACCGGGACAGGGGGCTGATGAGCAGTTCTTC. The V call is TRBV30, the J call TRBJ2-1; 12 bases fit TRBD1. Germline lookup yields CDR1 GTSNPN and CDR2 SVGIG (reference sequence). V trimming: 2 bases; J trimming: 8 bases; junction bases outside the gene matches: 7. CDR3 length: 15 residues.